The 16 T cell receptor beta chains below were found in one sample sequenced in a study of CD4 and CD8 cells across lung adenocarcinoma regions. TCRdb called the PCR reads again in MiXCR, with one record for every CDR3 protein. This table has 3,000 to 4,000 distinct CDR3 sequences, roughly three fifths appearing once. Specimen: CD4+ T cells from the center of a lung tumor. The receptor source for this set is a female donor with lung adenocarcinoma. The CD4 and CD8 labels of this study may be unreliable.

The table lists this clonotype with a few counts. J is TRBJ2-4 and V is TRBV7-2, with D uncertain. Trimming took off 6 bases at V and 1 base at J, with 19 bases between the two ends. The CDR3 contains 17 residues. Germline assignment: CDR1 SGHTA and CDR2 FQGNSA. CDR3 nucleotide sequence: TGTGCCAGCAGACACTACACGGGCTTAGGGGCCAAAAACATTCAGTACTTC. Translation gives CASRHYTGLGAKNIQYF.

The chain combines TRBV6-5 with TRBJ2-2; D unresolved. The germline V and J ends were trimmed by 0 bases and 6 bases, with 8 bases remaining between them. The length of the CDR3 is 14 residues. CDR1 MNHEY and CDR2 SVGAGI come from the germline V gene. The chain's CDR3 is CASSYSEAAGELFF. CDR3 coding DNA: TGTGCCAGCAGTTACTCTGAGGCGGCCGGGGAGCTGTTTTTT.

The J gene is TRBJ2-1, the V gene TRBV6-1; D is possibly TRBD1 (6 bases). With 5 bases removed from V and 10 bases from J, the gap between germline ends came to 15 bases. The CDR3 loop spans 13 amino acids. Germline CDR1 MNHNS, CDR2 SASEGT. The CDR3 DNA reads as TGTGCCAGCAGTAGGGACACGAACGGCGAGCAGTTCTTC. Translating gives CASSRDTNGEQFF.

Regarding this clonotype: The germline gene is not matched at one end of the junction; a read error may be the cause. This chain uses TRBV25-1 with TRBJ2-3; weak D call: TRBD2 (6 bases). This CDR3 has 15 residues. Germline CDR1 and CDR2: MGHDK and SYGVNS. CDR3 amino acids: CASSTDGGARDTQYF. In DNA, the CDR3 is TGTGCCAGCAGTACCGACGGGGGAGCCAGAGACACTCAGTACTTT.

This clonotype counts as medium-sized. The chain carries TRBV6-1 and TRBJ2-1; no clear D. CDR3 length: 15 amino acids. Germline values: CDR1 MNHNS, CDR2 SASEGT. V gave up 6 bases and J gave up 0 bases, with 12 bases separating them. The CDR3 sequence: CASRERFSSYNEQFF. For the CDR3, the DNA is TGTGCCAGCAGGGAGCGTTTTAGCTCCTACAATGAGCAGTTCTTC.

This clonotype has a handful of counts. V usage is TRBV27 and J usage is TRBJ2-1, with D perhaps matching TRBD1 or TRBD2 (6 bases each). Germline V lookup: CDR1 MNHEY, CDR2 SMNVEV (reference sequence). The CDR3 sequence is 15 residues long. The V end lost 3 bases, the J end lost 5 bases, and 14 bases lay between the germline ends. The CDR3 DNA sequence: TGTGCCAGCAGTTTCGGGGGCGACGGCAACAATGAGCAGTTCTTC. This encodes CASSFGGDGNNEQFF.

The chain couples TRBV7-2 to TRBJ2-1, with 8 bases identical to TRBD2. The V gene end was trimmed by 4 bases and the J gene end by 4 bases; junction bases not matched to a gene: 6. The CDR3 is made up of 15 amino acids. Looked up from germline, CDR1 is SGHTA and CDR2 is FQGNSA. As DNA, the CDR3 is TGTGCCAGCAGCTCCACCGGGACTAGTTACAATGAGCAGTTCTTC. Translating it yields CASSSTGTSYNEQFF.

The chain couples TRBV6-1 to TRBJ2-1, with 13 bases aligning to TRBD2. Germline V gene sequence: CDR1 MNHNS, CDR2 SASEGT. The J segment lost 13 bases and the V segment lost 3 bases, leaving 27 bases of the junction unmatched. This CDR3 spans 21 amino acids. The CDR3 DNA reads TGTGCCAGCAGTGACCCGGGACTAGCGGGGAGGGTGCGACAGTACCAAGAGACCCAGTTCTTC. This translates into CASSDPGLAGRVRQYQETQFF.

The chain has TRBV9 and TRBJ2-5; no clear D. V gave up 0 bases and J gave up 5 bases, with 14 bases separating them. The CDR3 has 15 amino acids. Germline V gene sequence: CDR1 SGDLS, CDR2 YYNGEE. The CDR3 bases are TGTGCCAGCAGCGTAGCCGGATCTGGTTGGGAGACCCAGTACTTC. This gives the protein CASSVAGSGWETQYF. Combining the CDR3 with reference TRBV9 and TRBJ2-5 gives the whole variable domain DSGVTQTPKHLITATGQRVTLRCSPRSGDLSVYWYQQSLDQGLQFLIQYYNGEERAKGNILERFSAQQFPDLHSELNLSSLELGDSALYFCASSVAGSGWETQYFGPGTRLLVL.

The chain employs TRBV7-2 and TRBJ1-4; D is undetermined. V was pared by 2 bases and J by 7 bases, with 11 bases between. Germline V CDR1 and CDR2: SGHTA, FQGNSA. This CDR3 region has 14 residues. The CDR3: CASSLQHASEKLFF. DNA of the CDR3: TGTGCCAGCAGCTTACAGCACGCGAGTGAAAAACTGTTTTTT.

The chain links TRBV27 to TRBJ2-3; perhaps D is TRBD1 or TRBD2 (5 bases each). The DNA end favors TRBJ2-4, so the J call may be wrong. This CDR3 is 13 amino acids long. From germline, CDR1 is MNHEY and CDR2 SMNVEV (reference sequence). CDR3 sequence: CATGLRGKDTQYF. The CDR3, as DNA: TGTGCCACGGGGCTTAGAGGCAAAGACACTCAGTACTTC.

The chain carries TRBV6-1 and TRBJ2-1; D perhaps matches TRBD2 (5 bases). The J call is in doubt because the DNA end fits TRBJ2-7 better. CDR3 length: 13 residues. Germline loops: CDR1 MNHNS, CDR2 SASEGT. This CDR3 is CATNPGLFYEQYF. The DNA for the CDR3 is TGTGCCACCAACCCAGGACTTTTCTACGAGCAGTACTTC.

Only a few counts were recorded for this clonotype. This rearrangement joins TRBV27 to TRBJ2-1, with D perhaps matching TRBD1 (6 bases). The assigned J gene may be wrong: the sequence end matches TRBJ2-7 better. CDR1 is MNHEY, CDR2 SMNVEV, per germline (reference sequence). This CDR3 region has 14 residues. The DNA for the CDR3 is TGTGCCAGCAGTTTAGGCAGGGGTTTCTACGAGCAGTACTTC. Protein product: CASSLGRGFYEQYF.

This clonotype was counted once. The CDR3 spells CASSPIPWTGSGANVLTF. In nucleotides, the CDR3 is TGTGCCAGCAGCCCGATACCTTGGACAGGCTCTGGGGCCAACGTCCTGACTTTC. The chain recombines TRBV3-1 with TRBJ2-6; 7 bases are shared with TRBD1. The CDR3 sequence is 18 residues long. Looked up from germline, CDR1 is LGHDT and CDR2 is YNNKEL (reference sequence). V was clipped by 4 bases and J by 0 bases; unmatched bases: 9. The full variable domain, in which reference TRBV3-1 and TRBJ2-6 provide the parts outside the CDR3, is DTAVSQTPKYLVTQMGNDKSIKCEQNLGHDTMYWYKQDSKKFLKIMFSYNNKELIINETVPNRFSPKSPDKAHLNLHINSLELGDSAVYFCASSPIPWTGSGANVLTFGAGSRLTVL.

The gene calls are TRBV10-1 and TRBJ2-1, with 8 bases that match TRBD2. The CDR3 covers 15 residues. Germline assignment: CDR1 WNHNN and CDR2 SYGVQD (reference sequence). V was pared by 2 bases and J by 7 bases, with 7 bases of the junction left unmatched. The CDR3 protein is CASSEPGLGGNEQFF. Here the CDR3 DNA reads TGCGCCAGCAGTGAGCCGGGACTAGGGGGGAATGAGCAGTTCTTC.

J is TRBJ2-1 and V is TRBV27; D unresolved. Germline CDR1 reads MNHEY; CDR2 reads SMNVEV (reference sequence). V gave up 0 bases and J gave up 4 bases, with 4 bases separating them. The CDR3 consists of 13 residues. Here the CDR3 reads CASSLSWYNEQFF. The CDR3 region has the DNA TGTGCCAGCAGTTTATCTTGGTACAATGAGCAGTTCTTC.